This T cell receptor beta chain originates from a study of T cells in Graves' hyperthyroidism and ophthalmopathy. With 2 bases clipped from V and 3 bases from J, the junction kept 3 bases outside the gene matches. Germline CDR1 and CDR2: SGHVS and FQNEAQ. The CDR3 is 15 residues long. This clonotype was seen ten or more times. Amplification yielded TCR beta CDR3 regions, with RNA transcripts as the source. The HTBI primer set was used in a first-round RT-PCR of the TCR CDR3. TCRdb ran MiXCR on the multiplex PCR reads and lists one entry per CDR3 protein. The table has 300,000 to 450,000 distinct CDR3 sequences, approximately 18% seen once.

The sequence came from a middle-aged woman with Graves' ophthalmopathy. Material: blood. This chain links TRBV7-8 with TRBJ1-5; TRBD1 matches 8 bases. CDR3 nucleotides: TGTGCCAGCAGCTTACAGGACAGGGCCAATCAGCCCCAGCATTTT. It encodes CASSLQDRANQPQHF. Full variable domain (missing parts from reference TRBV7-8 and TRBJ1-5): GAGVSQSPRYKVAKRGQDVALRCDPISGHVSLFWYQQALGQGPEFLTYFQNEAQLDKSGLPSDRFFAERPEGSVSTLKIQRTQQEDSAVYLCASSLQDRANQPQHFGDGTRLSIL.